This T cell receptor (beta chain) derives from a study of T cell clonality in common variable immunodeficiency. General study points: Common variable immunodeficiency TCR beta sequences reportedly had fewer deletions and N-nucleotide insertions. CVID subjects showed higher TCRbeta clonality than healthy controls.

Sequencing used immunoSEQ multiplex PCR; TCRdb keeps in-frame clones, though not all of them. The record shows some 26,000 clones for this sample, with no singletons present. Germline loops: CDR1 SGHRS, CDR2 YFSETQ. The V end lost 0 bases, the J end lost 3 bases, and 16 bases lay between the germline ends. The CDR3 length is 16 residues. This clone was seen only a few times. Its antigen remains unknown. Read coverage stops 3 residues before the CDR3 terminus; the germline J gene supplies the remainder. Sequencing used peripheral blood mononuclear cells. The chain employs TRBV5-1 and TRBJ2-7; perhaps TRBD2 as D (6 bases). The source is a human donor with common variable immunodeficiency. CDR3 in amino acids: CASSLAATSRDYEQYF. CDR3 DNA, as far as it was read: TGCGCCAGCAGCTTGGCCGCGACTTCGCGGGACTACGAG.